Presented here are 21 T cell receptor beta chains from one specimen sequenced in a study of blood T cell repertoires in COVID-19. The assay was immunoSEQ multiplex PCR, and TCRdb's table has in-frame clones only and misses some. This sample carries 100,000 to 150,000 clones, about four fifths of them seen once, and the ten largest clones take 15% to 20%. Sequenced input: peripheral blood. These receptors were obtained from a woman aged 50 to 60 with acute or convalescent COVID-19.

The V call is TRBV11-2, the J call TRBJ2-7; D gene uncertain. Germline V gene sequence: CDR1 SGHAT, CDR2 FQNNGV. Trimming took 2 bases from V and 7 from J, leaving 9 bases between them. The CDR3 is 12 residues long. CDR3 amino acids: CASSLPLVEQYF. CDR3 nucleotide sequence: TGTGCCAGCAGCTTACCTCTTGTTGAGCAGTACTTC.

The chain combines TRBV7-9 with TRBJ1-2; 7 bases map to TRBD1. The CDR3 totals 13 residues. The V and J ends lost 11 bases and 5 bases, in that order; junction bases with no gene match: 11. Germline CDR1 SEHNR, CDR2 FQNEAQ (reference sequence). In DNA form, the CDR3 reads TGTGCCGGAAGTTACACAGGGGAGTATGGCTACACCTTC. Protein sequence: CAGSYTGEYGYTF.

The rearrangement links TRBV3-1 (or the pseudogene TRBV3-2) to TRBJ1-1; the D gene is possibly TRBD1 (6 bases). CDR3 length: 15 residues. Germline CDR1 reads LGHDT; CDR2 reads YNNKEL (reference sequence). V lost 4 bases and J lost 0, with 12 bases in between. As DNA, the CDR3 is TGTGCCAGCAGCCTATTGACAGGAATGAACACTGAAGCTTTCTTT. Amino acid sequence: CASSLLTGMNTEAFF.

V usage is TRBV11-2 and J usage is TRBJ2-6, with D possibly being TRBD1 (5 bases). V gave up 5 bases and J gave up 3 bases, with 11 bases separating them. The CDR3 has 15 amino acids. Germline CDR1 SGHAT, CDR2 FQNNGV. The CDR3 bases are TGTGCCAGCAGCCTTCAGGGTCTTGGGGCCAACGTCCTGACTTTC. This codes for CASSLQGLGANVLTF.

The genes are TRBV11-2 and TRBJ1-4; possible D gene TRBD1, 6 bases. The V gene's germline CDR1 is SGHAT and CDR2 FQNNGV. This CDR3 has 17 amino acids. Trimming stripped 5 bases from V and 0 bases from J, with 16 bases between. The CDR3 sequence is CASSTIWTVATNEKLFF. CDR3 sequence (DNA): TGTGCCAGCAGCACCATCTGGACAGTAGCAACTAATGAAAAACTGTTTTTT. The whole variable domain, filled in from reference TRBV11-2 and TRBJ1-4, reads EAGVAQSPRYKIIEKRQSVAFWCNPISGHATLYWYQQILGQGPKLLIQFQNNGVVDDSQLPKDRFSAERLKGVDSTLKIQPAKLEDSAVYLCASSTIWTVATNEKLFFGSGTQLSVL.

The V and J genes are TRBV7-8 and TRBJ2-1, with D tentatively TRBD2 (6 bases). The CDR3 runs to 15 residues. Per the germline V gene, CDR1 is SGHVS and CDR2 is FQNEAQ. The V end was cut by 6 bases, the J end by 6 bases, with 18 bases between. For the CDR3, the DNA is TGTGCCAGCAGTTCCGGGACTGGCCGTGGCAATGAGCAGTTCTTC. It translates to CASSSGTGRGNEQFF.

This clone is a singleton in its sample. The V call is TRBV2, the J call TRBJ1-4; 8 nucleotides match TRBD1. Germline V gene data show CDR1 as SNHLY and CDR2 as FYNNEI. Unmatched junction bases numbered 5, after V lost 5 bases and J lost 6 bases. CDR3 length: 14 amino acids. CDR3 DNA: TGTGCCAGCAGTCCGGGACAGGATTATGAAAAACTGTTTTTT. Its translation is CASSPGQDYEKLFF.

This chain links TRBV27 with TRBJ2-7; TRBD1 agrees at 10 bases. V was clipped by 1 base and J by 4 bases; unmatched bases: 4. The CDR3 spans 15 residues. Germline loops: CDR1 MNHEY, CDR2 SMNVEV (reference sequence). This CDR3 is CASSLYGQGGYEQYF. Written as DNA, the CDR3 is TGTGCCAGCAGTTTATATGGACAGGGGGGTTACGAGCAGTACTTC.

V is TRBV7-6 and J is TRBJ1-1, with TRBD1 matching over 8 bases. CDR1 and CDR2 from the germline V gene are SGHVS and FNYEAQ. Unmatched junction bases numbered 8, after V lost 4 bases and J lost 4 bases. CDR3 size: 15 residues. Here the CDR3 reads CASSSRQGPGTEAFF. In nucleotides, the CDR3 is TGTGCCAGCAGCTCCCGACAGGGGCCGGGCACTGAAGCTTTCTTT.

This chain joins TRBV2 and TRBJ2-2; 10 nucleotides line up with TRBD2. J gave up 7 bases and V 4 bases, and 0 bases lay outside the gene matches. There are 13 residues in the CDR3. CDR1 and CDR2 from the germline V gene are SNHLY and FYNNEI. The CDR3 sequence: CASSGLAGGELFF. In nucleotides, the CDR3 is TGTGCCAGCAGTGGACTAGCGGGCGGGGAGCTGTTTTTT.

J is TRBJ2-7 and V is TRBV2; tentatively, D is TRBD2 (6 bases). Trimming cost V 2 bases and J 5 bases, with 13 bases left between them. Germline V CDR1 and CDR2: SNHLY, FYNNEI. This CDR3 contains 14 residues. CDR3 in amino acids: CASSEIGGGNEQYF. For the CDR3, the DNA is TGTGCCAGCAGTGAAATCGGGGGTGGGAACGAGCAGTACTTC.

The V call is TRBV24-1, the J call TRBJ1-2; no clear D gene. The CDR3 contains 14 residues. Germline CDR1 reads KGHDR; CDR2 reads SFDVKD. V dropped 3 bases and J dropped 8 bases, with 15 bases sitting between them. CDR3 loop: CATSDTPRGGGYTF. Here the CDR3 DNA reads TGTGCCACCAGTGATACTCCCCGGGGTGGAGGCTACACCTTC.

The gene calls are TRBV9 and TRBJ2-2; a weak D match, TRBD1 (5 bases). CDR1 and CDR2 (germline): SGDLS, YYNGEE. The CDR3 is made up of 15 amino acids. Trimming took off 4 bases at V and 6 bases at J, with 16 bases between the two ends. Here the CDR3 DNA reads TGTGCCAGCAGCAAGAAAGCAGGGCCACCCGGGGAGCTGTTTTTT. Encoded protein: CASSKKAGPPGELFF.

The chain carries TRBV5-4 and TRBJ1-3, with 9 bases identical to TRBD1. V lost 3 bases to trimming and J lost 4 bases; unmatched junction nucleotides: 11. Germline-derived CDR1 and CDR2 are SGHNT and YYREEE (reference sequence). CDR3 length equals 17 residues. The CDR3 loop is CASSWKGTGKAGNTIYF. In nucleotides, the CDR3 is TGTGCCAGCAGCTGGAAAGGGACAGGGAAGGCGGGAAACACCATATATTTT.

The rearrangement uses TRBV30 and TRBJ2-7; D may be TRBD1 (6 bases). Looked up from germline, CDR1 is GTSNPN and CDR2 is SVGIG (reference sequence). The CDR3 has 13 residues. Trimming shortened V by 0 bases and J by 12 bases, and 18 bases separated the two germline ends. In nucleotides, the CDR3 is TGTGCCTGGAGTGTCTCCGGGACAACCTTGACGTACTTC. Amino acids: CAWSVSGTTLTYF.

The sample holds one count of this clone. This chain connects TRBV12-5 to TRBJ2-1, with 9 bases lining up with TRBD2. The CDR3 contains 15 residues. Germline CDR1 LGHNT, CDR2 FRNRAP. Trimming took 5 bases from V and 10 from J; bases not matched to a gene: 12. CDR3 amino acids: CASGLLIAGVGEQFF. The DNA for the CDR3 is TGTGCTAGTGGTCTCCTGATAGCGGGGGTAGGAGAGCAGTTCTTC. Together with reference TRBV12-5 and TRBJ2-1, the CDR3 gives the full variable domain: DARVTQTPRHKVTEMGQEVTMRCQPILGHNTVFWYRQTMMQGLELLAYFRNRAPLDDSGMPKDRFSAEMPDATLATLKIQPSEPRDSAVYFCASGLLIAGVGEQFFGPGTRLTVL.

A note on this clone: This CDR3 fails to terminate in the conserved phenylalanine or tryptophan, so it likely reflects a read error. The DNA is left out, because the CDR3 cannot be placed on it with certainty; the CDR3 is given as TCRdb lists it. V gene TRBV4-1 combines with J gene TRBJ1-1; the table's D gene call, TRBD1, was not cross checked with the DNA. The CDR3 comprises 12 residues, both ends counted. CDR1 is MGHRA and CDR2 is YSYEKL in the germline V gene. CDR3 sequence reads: CASSPGHGAPSL.

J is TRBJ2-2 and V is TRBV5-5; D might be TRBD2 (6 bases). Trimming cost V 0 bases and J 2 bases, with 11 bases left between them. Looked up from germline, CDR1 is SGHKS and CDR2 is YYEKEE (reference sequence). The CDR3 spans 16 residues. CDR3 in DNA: TGTGCCAGCAGCTTGGAGTTTAGCGGAAACACCGGGGAGCTGTTTTTT. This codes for CASSLEFSGNTGELFF.

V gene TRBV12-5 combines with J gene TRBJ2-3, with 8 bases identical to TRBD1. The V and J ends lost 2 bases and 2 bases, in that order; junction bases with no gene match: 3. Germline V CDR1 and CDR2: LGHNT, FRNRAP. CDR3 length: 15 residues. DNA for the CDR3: TGTGCTAGTGGTTTGCTACAGGGGGACACAGATACGCAGTATTTT. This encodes CASGLLQGDTDTQYF.

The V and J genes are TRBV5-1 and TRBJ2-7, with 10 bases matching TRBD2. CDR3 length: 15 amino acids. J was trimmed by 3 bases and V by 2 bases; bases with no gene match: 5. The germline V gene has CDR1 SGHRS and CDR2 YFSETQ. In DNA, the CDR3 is TGCGCCAGCAGCTTAATCGCTAGCGGGGGCTACGAGCAGTACTTC. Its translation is CASSLIASGGYEQYF.

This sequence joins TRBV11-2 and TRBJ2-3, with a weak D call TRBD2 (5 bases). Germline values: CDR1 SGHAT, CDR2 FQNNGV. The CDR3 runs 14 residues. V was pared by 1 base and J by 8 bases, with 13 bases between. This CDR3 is CASSLGGSPSTQYF. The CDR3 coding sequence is TGTGCCAGCAGCTTAGGCGGGTCGCCTAGTACGCAGTATTTT.